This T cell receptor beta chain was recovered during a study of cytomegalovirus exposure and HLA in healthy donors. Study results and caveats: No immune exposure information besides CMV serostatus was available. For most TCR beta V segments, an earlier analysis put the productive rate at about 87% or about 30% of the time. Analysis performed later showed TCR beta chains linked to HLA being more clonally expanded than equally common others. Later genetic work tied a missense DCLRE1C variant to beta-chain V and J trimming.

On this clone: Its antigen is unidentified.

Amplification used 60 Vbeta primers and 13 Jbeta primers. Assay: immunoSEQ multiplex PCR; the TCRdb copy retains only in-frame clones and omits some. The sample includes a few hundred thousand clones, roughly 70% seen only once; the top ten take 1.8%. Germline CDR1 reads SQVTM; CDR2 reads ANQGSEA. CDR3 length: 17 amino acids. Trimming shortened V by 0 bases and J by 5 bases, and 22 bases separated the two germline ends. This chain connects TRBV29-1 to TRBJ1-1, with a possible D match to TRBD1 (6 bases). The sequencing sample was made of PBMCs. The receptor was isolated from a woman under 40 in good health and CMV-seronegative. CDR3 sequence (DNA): TGCAGCGTTGAAGAGACGGTGGCAGGGGTACGGGGAACTGAAGCTTTCTTT. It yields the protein CSVEETVAGVRGTEAFF.